This T cell receptor beta chain was sequenced in a study of cytomegalovirus exposure and HLA in healthy donors. Findings and limits, study-wide: One later analysis reportedly identified an Asian-associated ancestry cluster that showed fewer N-insertions than the approximately 710-donor mean.

Concerning this clone itself: Its antigen is unknown.

13 Jbeta primers and 60 Vbeta primers were used for the PCR. Method: immunoSEQ multiplex PCR; TCRdb's copy keeps in-frame clones and lacks some. The sample records 60,000 to 75,000 clones, around 78% being singletons. Each donor was healthy, and each was a bone marrow donor. The CDR3 is made up of 15 amino acids. V gave up 5 bases and J gave up 6 bases; unmatched junction bases: 9. CDR1 is SGHDT, CDR2 YYEEEE, per germline. The rearrangement links TRBV5-6 to TRBJ2-3, with 10 bases lining up with TRBD2. This clonotype originated in a man between 18 and 35 years old in good health and CMV-seropositive. The sequencing input was PBMCs. The CDR3 DNA sequence: TGTGCCAGCAGTAGAAGCGGGGGGGCAGGTGATACGCAGTATTTT. Its translation: CASSRSGGAGDTQYF.